This T cell receptor beta chain was profiled in a study of T cell responses to AZD1222 COVID-19 vaccine. Germline V gene lookup returns CDR1 SGHTA and CDR2 FQGNSA. This CDR3 has 14 amino acids. The V end was cut by 5 bases, the J end by 6 bases, with 14 bases between. Sequencing was performed with immunoSEQ multiplex PCR; in TCRdb, only in-frame clones are kept and a portion is missing. The sample lists around 140,000 clones; over 75% were seen once. In this sample, this clone turned up a few times. What it recognizes is unknown. General observations from the study: When two AZD1222 doses had been given, Spike-specific TCR breadth and depth rose. The study reported that nearly half of spike-specific TCRs target unmutated variant regions. Most donors were white British, females outnumbered males, and clonal diversity was possibly underestimated. Mapped onto spike, vaccine-associated CD4 TCRs spanned it and were dominant at 160-218 and 743-854.

The sample here was peripheral blood, taken 28 days after the second dose of the MenACWY control vaccine. The chain joins TRBV7-2 to TRBJ1-5, with a tentative D call TRBD1 (6 bases). The TCR was taken from an adult who received the MenACWY meningococcal vaccine as a control. This CDR3 is CASSLGGMVQPQHF. As DNA, the CDR3 is TGTGCCAGCAGCCTAGGGGGTATGGTTCAGCCCCAGCATTTT.